Listed below are T cell receptor beta chains from one sample, sequenced in a study of blood T cell repertoires in COVID-19. Only in-frame clones appear in the TCRdb table, and some are missing; sequencing was by immunoSEQ multiplex PCR. The table records around 200,000 clones, about 83% of them present only once. The material sequenced was peripheral blood. These receptors all stem from a man aged 35 to 55 with active or convalescent COVID-19. Both conserved end residues are part of each CDR3. The D gene is left open where the match is weak. Not all rows give a size; the values are once, few, many and, for expanded clones, a class.

j_call: TRBJ1-2
clone_size: -
d_call: -
v_call: TRBV3-1/TRBV3-2
cdr3_nt: TGTGCCAGCAGCCCTCTCAGGGCCTCCCCCTATGGCTACACCTTC
cdr3_aa: CASSPLRASPYGYTF

j_call: TRBJ1-4
clone_size: -
d_call: -
v_call: TRBV19
cdr3_nt: TGTGCCAGTAGAGCTCGACAGATTAATGAAAAACTGTTTTTT
cdr3_aa: CASRARQINEKLFF

j_call: TRBJ1-2
clone_size: -
d_call: TRBD1
v_call: TRBV6-5
cdr3_nt: TGTGCCAGCAGTACTGGGACAGGGAATGGCTACACCTTC
cdr3_aa: CASSTGTGNGYTF

j_call: TRBJ2-2
clone_size: -
d_call: -
v_call: TRBV4-3
cdr3_nt: TGCGCCAGCAGCTATCCGAGGGGGGAGCTGTTTTTT
cdr3_aa: CASSYPRGELFF

j_call: TRBJ1-5
clone_size: few
d_call: -
v_call: TRBV6-2/TRBV6-3
cdr3_nt: TGTGCCAGCAGTTACACAGGGCAACAGCCCCAGCATTTT
cdr3_aa: CASSYTGQQPQHF

j_call: TRBJ2-2
clone_size: -
d_call: -
v_call: TRBV27
cdr3_nt: TGTGCCAGCAGTTTATTTCTACCATCCGCGAACACCGGGGAGCTGTTTTTT
cdr3_aa: CASSLFLPSANTGELFF

j_call: TRBJ1-3
clone_size: -
d_call: -
v_call: TRBV7-9
cdr3_nt: TGTGCCAGCACCGCTTTAGGCAGGGCAACTGGAAACACCATATATTTT
cdr3_aa: CASTALGRATGNTIYF

j_call: TRBJ1-1
clone_size: -
d_call: TRBD1
v_call: TRBV6-6
cdr3_nt: TGTGCCAGCAGTCATGACAGGGGGCAGTGGACTGAAGCTTTCTTT
cdr3_aa: CASSHDRGQWTEAFF

j_call: TRBJ2-3
clone_size: once
d_call: TRBD2
v_call: TRBV12-5
cdr3_nt: TGTGCTAGTGGTTTGGTACTAGCGACAGATACGCAGTATTTT
cdr3_aa: CASGLVLATDTQYF

j_call: TRBJ1-1
clone_size: -
d_call: -
v_call: TRBV11-2
cdr3_nt: TGTGCCAGCAGCCTAGACGGGGGGGTCCCGAACACTGAAGCTTTCTTT
cdr3_aa: CASSLDGGVPNTEAFF

j_call: TRBJ1-4
clone_size: -
d_call: TRBD1
v_call: TRBV25-1
cdr3_nt: TGTGCCAGCAGGGATGACAGGGGAGGGGAAAAACTGTTTTTT
cdr3_aa: CASRDDRGGEKLFF

j_call: TRBJ1-5
clone_size: -
d_call: -
v_call: TRBV19
cdr3_nt: TGTGCCAGTAGTATAAACCCCTTTCGGGGAAATCAGCCCCAGCATTTT
cdr3_aa: CASSINPFRGNQPQHF